This is a list of T cell receptor beta chains from one sample in a study of control samples from healthy donors and cancer patients. TCRdb's table, derived via immunoSEQ multiplex PCR, lists solely in-frame clones and lacks some. The table has about 76,000 clones, 75% to 90% seen once. The sequencing sample was made of PBMCs. Source of these receptors: a woman in her forties or fifties with colorectal cancer. CDR3s include the opening cysteine and the closing phenylalanine or tryptophan. Fields, in order: CDR3 protein, CDR3 DNA, V gene, D gene, clone size, J gene. The D gene is left open where the match is weak. Part of the rows lack a size; the others show once, few, many or a class for expanded clones.

CDR3aa: CASSDLQALGNTIYF
CDR3nt: TGCGCCAGCAGTGACCTACAGGCTTTGGGAAACACCATATATTTT
v_gene: TRBV10-2
d_gene: -
abundance: -
j_gene: TRBJ1-3

CDR3aa: CASSMTPVSNSGANVLTF
CDR3nt: TGTGCCAGTAGTATGACACCCGTCTCCAACTCTGGGGCCAACGTCCTGACTTTC
v_gene: TRBV19
d_gene: -
abundance: -
j_gene: TRBJ2-6

CDR3aa: CASSVGDRAKETQYF
CDR3nt: TGTGCCAGCAGCGTAGGTGACAGGGCGAAAGAGACCCAGTACTTC
v_gene: TRBV9
d_gene: TRBD1
abundance: -
j_gene: TRBJ2-5

CDR3aa: CASSPGTGLLRYGYTF
CDR3nt: TGCGCCAGCAGCCCCGGGACAGGGCTCCTTCGCTATGGCTACACCTTC
v_gene: TRBV4-3
d_gene: TRBD1
abundance: -
j_gene: TRBJ1-2

CDR3aa: CASSQELGAAGNTIYF
CDR3nt: TGCGCCAGCAGCCAAGAGCTTGGGGCCGCTGGAAACACCATATATTTT
v_gene: TRBV4-3
d_gene: -
abundance: -
j_gene: TRBJ1-3

CDR3aa: CASSWGSTGAGETQYF
CDR3nt: TGTGCCAGCAGTTGGGGGTCGACAGGGGCGGGAGAGACCCAGTACTTC
v_gene: TRBV6-5
d_gene: TRBD1
abundance: -
j_gene: TRBJ2-5

CDR3aa: CASSVGGAGTDTQYF
CDR3nt: TGTGCCAGCAGCGTTGGGGGGGCCGGCACAGATACGCAGTATTTT
v_gene: TRBV9
d_gene: -
abundance: -
j_gene: TRBJ2-3

CDR3aa: CASSEGEGRGPGQPQHF
CDR3nt: TGTGCCAGCAGTGAAGGGGAGGGCAGGGGGCCGGGTCAGCCCCAGCATTTT
v_gene: TRBV25-1
d_gene: TRBD1
abundance: -
j_gene: TRBJ1-5

CDR3aa: CASSLGEGGAFF
CDR3nt: TGCGCCAGCAGCTTGGGAGAAGGGGGAGCTTTCTTT
v_gene: TRBV5-1
d_gene: -
abundance: -
j_gene: TRBJ1-1

CDR3aa: CSARPMGGYTF
CDR3nt: TGCAGTGCTAGACCAATGGGGGGCTACACCTTC
v_gene: TRBV20-1
d_gene: -
abundance: -
j_gene: TRBJ1-2

CDR3aa: CASSLVGRGTDTQYF
CDR3nt: TGTGCCAGCAGCTTGGTCGGCAGGGGCACAGATACGCAGTATTTT
v_gene: TRBV5-4
d_gene: -
abundance: -
j_gene: TRBJ2-3

CDR3aa: CASSPTGIGYIQYF
CDR3nt: TGTGCCAGCAGCCCAACAGGAATTGGGTACATTCAGTACTTC
v_gene: TRBV7-2
d_gene: -
abundance: -
j_gene: TRBJ2-4

CDR3aa: CASSQGEGHGNTIYF
CDR3nt: TGCGCCAGCAGCCAAGGAGAGGGGCACGGAAACACCATATATTTT
v_gene: TRBV4-3
d_gene: -
abundance: -
j_gene: TRBJ1-3

CDR3aa: CASSPGQPGYTQYF
CDR3nt: TGTGCCAGCAGTCCGGGGCAACCGGGTTATACGCAGTATTTT
v_gene: TRBV6-4
d_gene: -
abundance: -
j_gene: TRBJ2-3

CDR3aa: CATSDVGYNEQFF
CDR3nt: TGTGCCACCAGCGACGTTGGGTACAATGAGCAGTTCTTC
v_gene: TRBV15
d_gene: -
abundance: once
j_gene: TRBJ2-1

CDR3aa: CASSPFGQGHTGELFF
CDR3nt: TGTGCCAGCAGCCCATTCGGACAGGGGCACACCGGGGAGCTGTTTTTT
v_gene: TRBV9
d_gene: TRBD1
abundance: -
j_gene: TRBJ2-2

CDR3aa: CASRLSAEEKLFF
CDR3nt: TGTGCCAGCAGACTTAGCGCAGAAGAAAAACTGTTTTTT
v_gene: TRBV7-2
d_gene: -
abundance: -
j_gene: TRBJ1-4

CDR3aa: CATSRDRGKDTQYF
CDR3nt: TGTGCCACCAGCAGAGACAGGGGTAAGGATACGCAGTATTTT
v_gene: TRBV15
d_gene: -
abundance: -
j_gene: TRBJ2-3

CDR3aa: CASSLGGGAYNEQFF
CDR3nt: TGTGCCAGCAGCTTAGGCGGGGGGGCCTACAATGAGCAGTTCTTC
v_gene: TRBV7-9
d_gene: TRBD2
abundance: -
j_gene: TRBJ2-1

CDR3aa: CASSRAGNQPQHF
CDR3nt: TGTGCCAGTAGTAGGGCGGGAAATCAGCCCCAGCATTTT
v_gene: TRBV19
d_gene: -
abundance: -
j_gene: TRBJ1-5

CDR3aa: CAMRDRDRVGSTEAFF
CDR3nt: TGTGCCATGAGAGACCGGGACAGGGTAGGGAGCACTGAAGCTTTCTTT
v_gene: TRBV10-3
d_gene: TRBD1
abundance: once
j_gene: TRBJ1-1

CDR3aa: CASSQTGSTDTQYF
CDR3nt: TGTGCCAGCAGCCAAACGGGGAGCACAGATACGCAGTATTTT
v_gene: TRBV3-1/TRBV3-2
d_gene: -
abundance: -
j_gene: TRBJ2-3

CDR3aa: CASSLSPSYNSPLHF
CDR3nt: TGTGCCAGCAGTTTGTCCCCCTCATATAATTCACCCCTCCACTTT
v_gene: TRBV6-5
d_gene: -
abundance: once
j_gene: TRBJ1-6

CDR3aa: CASSQDLGQWETQYF
CDR3nt: TGTGCCAGCAGCCAAGATCTTGGCCAGTGGGAGACCCAGTACTTC
v_gene: TRBV3-1/TRBV3-2
d_gene: -
abundance: -
j_gene: TRBJ2-5

CDR3aa: CASTSTDTQYF
CDR3nt: TGTGCCAGCACCAGCACAGATACGCAGTATTTT
v_gene: TRBV12-3/TRBV12-4
d_gene: -
abundance: -
j_gene: TRBJ2-3

CDR3aa: CASRGQGAYTEAFF
CDR3nt: TGTGCCAGCCGTGGACAGGGGGCTTACACTGAAGCTTTCTTT
v_gene: TRBV3-1/TRBV3-2
d_gene: TRBD1
abundance: -
j_gene: TRBJ1-1

CDR3aa: CASSRGSSGANVLTF
CDR3nt: TGCGCCAGCAGTCGTGGGAGCTCTGGGGCCAACGTCCTGACTTTC
v_gene: TRBV4-3
d_gene: -
abundance: -
j_gene: TRBJ2-6

CDR3aa: CASSLRQNNSPLHF
CDR3nt: TGTGCCAGCAGCTTGAGACAGAACAATTCACCCCTCCACTTT
v_gene: TRBV7-2
d_gene: -
abundance: -
j_gene: TRBJ1-6

CDR3aa: CASSPDRRQAFF
CDR3nt: TGTGCCAGCAGCCCAGACAGGCGACAAGCTTTCTTT
v_gene: TRBV6-5
d_gene: -
abundance: -
j_gene: TRBJ1-1

CDR3aa: CASSTKADEAFF
CDR3nt: TGTGCCAGCTCAACCAAGGCAGATGAAGCTTTCTTT
v_gene: TRBV18
d_gene: -
abundance: -
j_gene: TRBJ1-1

CDR3aa: CASRGQGAETQYF
CDR3nt: TGTGCCAGCAGGGGACAGGGGGCGGAGACCCAGTACTTC
v_gene: TRBV3-1/TRBV3-2
d_gene: TRBD1
abundance: -
j_gene: TRBJ2-5

CDR3aa: CSATRTYGYTF
CDR3nt: TGCAGTGCTACCAGAACCTATGGCTACACCTTC
v_gene: TRBV20-1
d_gene: -
abundance: -
j_gene: TRBJ1-2

CDR3aa: CASGLTQGRNTIYF
CDR3nt: TGTGCTAGTGGTTTGACACAGGGACGGAACACCATATATTTT
v_gene: TRBV12-5
d_gene: -
abundance: -
j_gene: TRBJ1-3

CDR3aa: CARQQAYSNQPQHF
CDR3nt: TGTGCCAGACAACAGGCCTATAGCAATCAGCCCCAGCATTTT
v_gene: TRBV6-5
d_gene: -
abundance: -
j_gene: TRBJ1-5

CDR3aa: CATSDLVGPTEAFF
CDR3nt: TGTGCCACCAGTGATTTGGTGGGTCCCACTGAAGCTTTCTTT
v_gene: TRBV24-1
d_gene: -
abundance: -
j_gene: TRBJ1-1

CDR3aa: CASSFGGGTEAFF
CDR3nt: TGTGCCAGCAGTTTTGGGGGAGGCACTGAAGCTTTCTTT
v_gene: TRBV12-3/TRBV12-4
d_gene: -
abundance: once
j_gene: TRBJ1-1